These 24 T cell receptor beta chains were sequenced from one sample in a study of T-cell reconstitution after alpha-beta-depleted transplantation in children listed by TCRdb under 2016. Receptors were amplified or captured by PCR. The sequencing machine was an Illumina HiSeq 2500. To normalize quantification of the TCRbeta repertoire, the TCR libraries were built with molecular barcoding that relied on unique molecular identifiers. TCRdb handled the public reads itself, with Q25 trimming in fastp and clone calling in MiXCR, and kept productive beta chains. Identical CDR3 protein sequences are pooled into one entry, listed with their most common genes and DNA. Counted in this sample were around 340,000 distinct CDR3 sequences; 13% of them appeared once. The leading ten clones occupy about 4.5% of the sample. This sample comprised PBMCs, obtained from the stem cell graft. These receptors were taken from a human donor who donated a stem cell graft to a child with Fanconi anemia.

The rearrangement joins TRBV7-9 to TRBJ1-2, with D unclear. V lost 7 bases to trimming and J lost 7 bases, with 13 bases between them. Germline V lookup: CDR1 SEHNR, CDR2 FQNEAQ (reference sequence). The CDR3 has 12 residues. The CDR3 DNA reads TGTGCCAGCACCAGAACGGGGTCTGGCTACACCTTC. Its translation is CASTRTGSGYTF.

In its sample, this clonotype was seen a few times. The gene calls are TRBV7-8 and TRBJ1-1; D is unclear. V was cut by 5 bases and J by 6 bases, with 10 bases left in between. This CDR3 is built from 12 residues. Germline CDR1 is SGHVS and CDR2 is FQNEAQ. DNA for the CDR3: TGTGCCAGCAGCGCCGAGCGGGCTGAAGCTTTCTTT. Its protein product is CASSAERAEAFF.

This clonotype has just a few counts. V gene TRBV9 combines with J gene TRBJ1-4; tentatively, D is TRBD1 (6 bases). The CDR3 is 17 residues long. The V gene's germline CDR1 is SGDLS and CDR2 YYNGEE. V lost 4 bases to trimming and J lost 3 bases, with 19 bases between them. This CDR3 reads CASSPGGRGRSNEKLFF. Here the CDR3 DNA reads TGTGCCAGCAGCCCGGGGGGTAGGGGGAGGTCTAATGAAAAACTGTTTTTT.

The chain is built from TRBV11-2 and TRBJ2-1; D might be TRBD1 (6 bases). CDR1 SGHAT and CDR2 FQNNGV come from the germline V gene. This CDR3 has 15 residues. The V gene lost 3 bases and the J gene lost 6 bases, with 15 bases spanning the gap. The CDR3 loop is CASSFMAGAINEQFF. The CDR3 region has the DNA TGTGCCAGCAGCTTTATGGCAGGGGCCATCAATGAGCAGTTCTTC.

This rearrangement joins TRBV12-3 or TRBV12-4 to TRBJ2-7, with 8 bases lining up with TRBD1. V lost 6 bases to trimming and J lost 4 bases; unmatched junction nucleotides: 8. The CDR3 runs to 14 residues. For the CDR3, the DNA is TGTGCCAGCAGCGCAGGGGGCGTCCCTTACGAGCAGTACTTC. It translates to CASSAGGVPYEQYF.

The J gene is TRBJ2-1, the V gene TRBV7-8, with 15 positions matching TRBD2. Germline V CDR1 and CDR2: SGHVS, FQNEAQ. The CDR3 runs 17 residues. Germline trimming cut 6 bases from V and 7 bases from J; bases unmatched to any gene: 10. The CDR3 is CASRWMEGLAGGNEQFF. The CDR3 DNA sequence: TGTGCCAGCAGATGGATGGAGGGACTAGCGGGGGGTAATGAGCAGTTCTTC.

In this sample, this clonotype turned up many times. The chain has TRBV12-3 or TRBV12-4 and TRBJ2-3; tentative D call: TRBD2 (6 bases). CDR3 size: 14 residues. Trimming took 3 bases from V and 4 from J, leaving 11 bases between them. The CDR3 nucleotides read TGTGCCAGCAGTTTGGGGGGTGAAGCAGATACGCAGTATTTT. This gives the protein CASSLGGEADTQYF.

This clonotype turned up a few times. The chain combines TRBV7-6 with TRBJ2-2, with D possibly being TRBD1 (5 bases). Trimming shortened V by 5 bases and J by 1 base, and 14 bases separated the two germline ends. This CDR3 region has 16 residues. Germline CDR1 reads SGHVS; CDR2 reads FNYEAQ. The CDR3 bases are TGTGCCAGCAGCCCCTGGGGCGCGGAGAACACCGGGGAGCTGTTTTTT. It is translated as CASSPWGAENTGELFF.

The table lists this clonotype with a few counts. The chain combines TRBV4-1 with TRBJ2-3; unclear D gene. CDR3 length equals 18 residues. Germline assignment: CDR1 MGHRA and CDR2 YSYEKL. The V and J ends lost 4 bases and 3 bases respectively, with 23 bases between them. The CDR3: CASSPWFGSQAWTDTQYF. The CDR3 region has the DNA TGCGCCAGCAGCCCCTGGTTTGGTAGTCAAGCATGGACAGATACGCAGTATTTT.

This clonotype showed up just a few times. V usage is TRBV29-1 and J usage is TRBJ1-3; 7 bases line up with TRBD1. Germline lookup yields CDR1 SQVTM and CDR2 ANQGSEA. V shed 4 bases, J shed 9 bases, and the junction held 6 bases outside the gene matches. This CDR3 comprises 12 residues. CDR3 in amino acids: CSVGQGSGTIYF. The CDR3, as DNA: TGCAGCGTTGGACAGGGATCGGGCACCATATATTTT.

The sample holds many counts of this clonotype. This chain connects TRBV4-2 to TRBJ2-2; 8 bases map to TRBD1. V lost 11 bases, J lost 1 base, and 6 bases stayed unmatched. Germline CDR1 is LGHNA and CDR2 is YNFKEQ. The length of the CDR3 is 14 residues. The CDR3 sequence is CAYPQGENTGELFF. The CDR3 DNA reads as TGTGCCTACCCACAGGGGGAGAACACCGGGGAGCTGTTTTTT.

There are many counts of this clonotype. The V call is TRBV6-2 or TRBV6-3, the J call TRBJ2-3, with 9 bases matching TRBD2. This CDR3 region has 19 residues. Germline loops: CDR1 MNHEY, CDR2 SVGEGT. With V trimmed by 0 bases and J by 0 bases, 10 bases remained unmatched. The CDR3 bases are TGTGCCAGCAGTTACTCGCCCAGCGGGGGGCGAACGAGCACAGATACGCAGTATTTT. It encodes CASSYSPSGGRTSTDTQYF.

This clonotype was observed at least ten times. CDR3 nucleotide sequence: TGCGCCAGCAGCCAAGGCGCGGGGAACACTGAAGCTTTCTTT. Translated: CASSQGAGNTEAFF. The V and J genes are TRBV4-1 and TRBJ1-1; D remains unclear. The CDR3 is made up of 14 amino acids. In germline, CDR1 is MGHRA, CDR2 YSYEKL. With 1 base removed from V and 1 base from J, the gap between germline ends came to 7 bases.

This clonotype has a handful of counts. The chain is built from TRBV13 and TRBJ1-3; D not certain. Germline lookup yields CDR1 PRHDT and CDR2 FYEKMQ (reference sequence). CDR3 length: 15 amino acids. V lost 5 bases to trimming and J lost 0 bases, with 11 bases between them. The CDR3 region is CASSPPGNSGNTIYF. In nucleotides, the CDR3 is TGTGCCAGCAGCCCCCCGGGAAACTCTGGAAACACCATATATTTT. Full variable domain (rest looked up from reference TRBV13 and TRBJ1-3): AAGVIQSPRHLIKEKRETATLKCYPIPRHDTVYWYQQGPGQDPQFLISFYEKMQSDKGSIPDRFSAQQFSDYHSELNMSSLELGDSALYFCASSPPGNSGNTIYFGEGSWLTVV.

This clonotype was observed at least ten times. This sequence joins TRBV20-1 and TRBJ1-1; D is undetermined. Looked up from germline, CDR1 is DFQATT and CDR2 is SNEGSKA (reference sequence). Trimming took off 0 bases at V and 1 base at J, with 6 bases between the two ends. CDR3 length: 13 amino acids. The CDR3 sequence: CSAREVRNTEAFF. DNA of the CDR3: TGCAGTGCTAGAGAGGTTAGGAACACTGAAGCTTTCTTT.

This clonotype has at least ten counts. The chain joins TRBV5-1 to TRBJ1-2, with 10 bases matching TRBD1. The CDR3 is 15 residues long. The germline gives CDR1 SGHRS, CDR2 YFSETQ. V shed 0 bases and J 10 bases; nucleotides not matched to a gene: 9. The CDR3 sequence: CASSLDRDRGETYTF. The CDR3 nucleotides read TGCGCCAGCAGCTTGGACCGGGACAGGGGCGAGACCTACACCTTC.

The chain carries TRBV20-1 and TRBJ2-5; no firm D call. V shed 6 bases and J shed 1 base, with 15 bases lying between them. Germline loops: CDR1 DFQATT, CDR2 SNEGSKA (reference sequence). This CDR3 has 14 amino acids. The DNA for the CDR3 is TGCAGTGCCCTGATAGGGATGGTCCAAGAGACCCAGTACTTC. Translated: CSALIGMVQETQYF.

This clonotype was counted a few times. The chain combines TRBV7-8 with TRBJ2-2; D remains ambiguous. The CDR3 has 16 residues. Germline V gives CDR1 SGHVS, CDR2 FQNEAQ. V lost 3 bases, J lost 4 bases, and 15 bases lay in between. The CDR3 reads CASSLFPETATGELFF. The CDR3 DNA is TGTGCCAGCAGCTTGTTCCCGGAAACTGCCACCGGGGAGCTGTTTTTT.

This clonotype has a count of ten or more. The chain carries TRBV5-1 and TRBJ2-5, with D perhaps TRBD1 or TRBD2 (5 bases each). Trimming took 2 bases from V and 3 from J, leaving 11 bases between them. Germline assignment: CDR1 SGHRS and CDR2 YFSETQ. The CDR3 runs to 14 residues. CDR3 in amino acids: CASSFQGVEETQYF. In nucleotides, the CDR3 is TGCGCCAGCAGCTTCCAGGGAGTCGAAGAGACCCAGTACTTC.

J is TRBJ2-5 and V is TRBV7-8, with D unclear. The CDR3 consists of 16 residues. Trimming shortened V by 5 bases and J by 2 bases, and 18 bases separated the two germline ends. From germline, CDR1 is SGHVS and CDR2 FQNEAQ. CDR3 DNA sequence: TGTGCCAGCAGCCCCTCTCGCTCCGTCCCACAAGAGACCCAGTACTTC. It specifies CASSPSRSVPQETQYF.

This clonotype has a count of ten or more. The chain carries TRBV2 and TRBJ1-6, with 8 bases that match TRBD1. Germline CDR1 SNHLY, CDR2 FYNNEI. With V trimmed by 2 bases and J by 8 bases, 2 bases remained unmatched. The CDR3 is made up of 14 amino acids. The CDR3 region has the DNA TGTGCCAGCAGTGAACAGGGGGCTGATTCACCCCTCCACTTT. It yields the protein CASSEQGADSPLHF.

There are many counts of this clonotype. The rearrangement uses TRBV28 and TRBJ2-7; possible D gene TRBD2, 6 bases. Germline CDR1 reads MDHEN; CDR2 reads SYDVKM. V was pared by 5 bases and J by 0 bases, with 8 bases between. There are 13 residues in the CDR3. The CDR3 spells CASSPGLSYEQYF. The DNA for the CDR3 is TGTGCCAGCAGTCCGGGACTCTCCTACGAGCAGTACTTC.

This clonotype was counted a few times. The chain recombines TRBV20-1 with TRBJ2-7, with D possibly TRBD2 on 6 matching bases. This CDR3 comprises 14 residues. The germline V gene has CDR1 DFQATT and CDR2 SNEGSKA (reference sequence). V lost 2 bases to trimming and J lost 1 base, with 12 bases between them. In DNA form, the CDR3 reads TGCAGTGCTAGACGGACTATCTTATCCTACGAGCAGTACTTC. Amino acids: CSARRTILSYEQYF.

This clonotype was counted between two and nine times. The V call is TRBV18, the J call TRBJ2-6; D unclear. Germline CDR1 and CDR2: KGHSH and LQKENI. The CDR3 has 14 residues. V was pared by 3 bases and J by 3 bases, with 6 bases between. The CDR3 bases are TGTGCCAGCTCACCGAATCTTGGGGCCAACGTCCTGACTTTC. It codes for CASSPNLGANVLTF.